This TCR beta chain derives from a study of cytomegalovirus exposure and HLA in healthy donors. The PCR employed 60 Vbeta primers together with 13 Jbeta primers. Sequencing was performed with immunoSEQ multiplex PCR; in TCRdb, only in-frame clones are kept and a portion is missing. Counted here are 180,000 or so clones, about 82% occurring once; the ten biggest clones make up 0.65% to 0.85%. The CDR3 length is 13 residues. Per germline, CDR1 LNHDA and CDR2 SQIVND (reference sequence). After removal of 6 bases from V and 3 bases from J, the junction contained 3 bases not matched to a gene. The chain is built from TRBV19 and TRBJ2-7, with 9 bases identical to TRBD1. The origin of this receptor is a female donor in good health and CMV-seronegative. Sequenced sample: PBMCs. DNA of the CDR3: TGTGCCAGTAGGAGGGGACAGGGCTACGAGCAGTACTTC. Translated: CASRRGQGYEQYF.